This T cell receptor (beta chain) appears in the sequencing data of a study of PD-1 blockade in classical Hodgkin lymphoma. Study results and caveats: A reduction in baseline TCR diversity was reportedly seen in newly diagnosed patients relative to healthy donors. There remain no defined causes for the repertoire differences, which possibly reflect disease activity or prior therapy.

Time point in this sample: newly diagnosed, previously untreated cHL patient sample. Isolation of CD4+ T cells from thawed PBMCs was performed by magnetic negative selection. Serving as comparison were PBMCs from newly diagnosed, untreated classical Hodgkin lymphoma, which were sequenced alongside the relapsed/refractory trial patients. Germline lookup yields CDR1 MNHEY and CDR2 SVGAGI. Trimming took off 2 bases at V and 9 bases at J, with 17 bases between the two ends. There are 15 residues in the CDR3. In the case of this clone: Its antigen remains unidentified.

Generated by immunoSEQ multiplex PCR, the TCRdb table keeps only in-frame clones and is missing some. The sample has around 23,000 clones, approximately 89% seen once. The clonotype originates from a human donor with classical Hodgkin lymphoma. The source material was CD4+ T cells from blood. The chain uses TRBV6-5 and TRBJ2-1, with D possibly being TRBD2 (6 bases). CDR3 sequence (DNA): TGTGCCAGCAGTTACAGCACTAGCAGTACCAGTGAGCAGTTCTTC. Its translation is CASSYSTSSTSEQFF.